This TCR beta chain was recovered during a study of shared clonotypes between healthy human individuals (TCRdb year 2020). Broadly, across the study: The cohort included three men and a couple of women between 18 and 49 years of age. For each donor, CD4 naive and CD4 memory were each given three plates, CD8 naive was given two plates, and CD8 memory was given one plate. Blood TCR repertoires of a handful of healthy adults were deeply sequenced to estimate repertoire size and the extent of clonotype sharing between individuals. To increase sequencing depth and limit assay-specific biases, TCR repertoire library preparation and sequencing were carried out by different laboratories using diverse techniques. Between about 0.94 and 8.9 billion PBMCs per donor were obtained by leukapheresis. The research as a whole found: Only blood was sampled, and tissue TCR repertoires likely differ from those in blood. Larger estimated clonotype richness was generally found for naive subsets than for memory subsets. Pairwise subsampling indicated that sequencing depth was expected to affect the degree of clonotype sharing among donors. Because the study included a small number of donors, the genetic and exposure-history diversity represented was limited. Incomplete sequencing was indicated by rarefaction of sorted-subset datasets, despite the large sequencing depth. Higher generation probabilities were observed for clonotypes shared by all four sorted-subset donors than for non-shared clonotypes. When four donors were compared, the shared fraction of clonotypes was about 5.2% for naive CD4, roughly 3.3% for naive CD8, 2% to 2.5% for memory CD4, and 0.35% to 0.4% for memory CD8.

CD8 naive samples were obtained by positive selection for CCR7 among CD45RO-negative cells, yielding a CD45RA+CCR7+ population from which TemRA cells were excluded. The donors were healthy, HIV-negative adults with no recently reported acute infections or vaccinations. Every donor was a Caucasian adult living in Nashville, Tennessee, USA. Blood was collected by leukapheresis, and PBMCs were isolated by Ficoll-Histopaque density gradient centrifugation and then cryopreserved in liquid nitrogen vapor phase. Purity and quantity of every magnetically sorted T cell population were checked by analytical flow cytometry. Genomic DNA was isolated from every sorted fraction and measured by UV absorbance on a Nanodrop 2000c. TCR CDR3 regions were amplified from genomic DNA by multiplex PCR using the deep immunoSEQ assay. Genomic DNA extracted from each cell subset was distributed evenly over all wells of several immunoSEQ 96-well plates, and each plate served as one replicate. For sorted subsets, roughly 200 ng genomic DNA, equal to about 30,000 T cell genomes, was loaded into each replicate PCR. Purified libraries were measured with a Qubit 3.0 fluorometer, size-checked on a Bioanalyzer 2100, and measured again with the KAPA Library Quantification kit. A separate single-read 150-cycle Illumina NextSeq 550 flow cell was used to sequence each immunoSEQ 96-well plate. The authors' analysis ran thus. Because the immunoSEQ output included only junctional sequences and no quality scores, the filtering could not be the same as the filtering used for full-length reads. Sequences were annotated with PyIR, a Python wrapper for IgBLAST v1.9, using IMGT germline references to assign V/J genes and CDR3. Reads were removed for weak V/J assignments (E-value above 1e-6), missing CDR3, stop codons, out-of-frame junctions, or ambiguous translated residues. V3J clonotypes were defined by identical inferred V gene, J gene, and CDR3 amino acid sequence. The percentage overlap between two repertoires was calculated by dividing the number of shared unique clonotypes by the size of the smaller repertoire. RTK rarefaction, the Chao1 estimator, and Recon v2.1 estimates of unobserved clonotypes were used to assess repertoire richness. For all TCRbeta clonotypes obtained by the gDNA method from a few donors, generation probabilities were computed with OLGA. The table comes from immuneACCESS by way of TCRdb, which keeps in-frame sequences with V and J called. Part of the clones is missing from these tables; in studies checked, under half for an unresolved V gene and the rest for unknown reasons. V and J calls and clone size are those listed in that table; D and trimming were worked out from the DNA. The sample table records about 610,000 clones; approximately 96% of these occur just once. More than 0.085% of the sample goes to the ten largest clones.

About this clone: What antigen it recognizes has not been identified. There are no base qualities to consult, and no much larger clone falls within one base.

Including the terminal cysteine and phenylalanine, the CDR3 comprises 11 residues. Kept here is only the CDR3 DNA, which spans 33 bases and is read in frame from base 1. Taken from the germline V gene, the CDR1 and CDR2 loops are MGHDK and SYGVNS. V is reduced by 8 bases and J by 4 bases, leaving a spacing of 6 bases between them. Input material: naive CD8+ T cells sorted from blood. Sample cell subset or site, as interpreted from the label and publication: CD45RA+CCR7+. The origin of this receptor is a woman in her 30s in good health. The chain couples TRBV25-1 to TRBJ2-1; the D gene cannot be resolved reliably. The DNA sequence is TGTGCCAGCCAGTTATACAATGAGCAGTTCTTC. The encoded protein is CASQLYNEQFF.